The 17 T cell receptor beta chains below all came from one sample that was sequenced in a study of T cell repertoires in cytomegalovirus infection. MiXCR, run by TCRdb on the reads, gives a single entry per CDR3 protein. The sample lists some 300,000 distinct CDR3 sequences; about 9.2% were seen once. Specimen: PBMCs. The receptors stem from a human donor in good health (CMV status not recorded). Some clones in this sample may be carry-over from other donors' samples.

This clonotype has just a few counts. CDR3 sequence reads: CSVETGFSYNEQFF. CDR3 DNA: TGCAGCGTTGAAACGGGGTTCTCCTACAATGAGCAGTTCTTC. The chain recombines TRBV29-1 with TRBJ2-1, with a tentative D call TRBD2 (5 bases). Germline assignment: CDR1 SQVTM and CDR2 ANQGSEA. This CDR3 is built from 14 residues. V was trimmed by 2 bases and J by 0 bases, leaving 8 bases between them.

Many counts were recorded for this clonotype. V usage is TRBV28 and J usage is TRBJ1-2, with a weak D call TRBD1 (6 bases). Trimming left V 5 bases short and J 0 bases short, with 16 bases between. CDR3 length: 16 residues. Looked up from germline, CDR1 is MDHEN and CDR2 is SYDVKM. CDR3 protein: CASSLGQTRANYGYTF. Written as DNA, the CDR3 is TGTGCCAGCAGTCTCGGACAGACTCGGGCTAACTATGGCTACACCTTC.

The sample holds many counts of this clonotype. The CDR3 coding sequence is TGTGCCAGCAGCTTAGGAGCCTACGAGCAGTACGTC. It is translated as CASSLGAYEQYV. V is TRBV7-8 and J is TRBJ2-7, with no clear D. The ends were cut back, 1 base at V and 2 bases at J, with 3 bases in the middle. The CDR3 extends over 12 amino acids. Per the germline V gene, CDR1 is SGHVS and CDR2 is FQNEAQ.

In DNA, the CDR3 is TGTGCCAGAGGGGGCCCTATAAATAGCAATCAGCCCCAGCATTTT. Its protein is CARGGPINSNQPQHF. The chain is built from TRBV2 and TRBJ1-5; TRBD1 matches at 7 bases. Trimming at V came to 9 bases and at J to 0 bases, leaving 8 bases not matched to a gene. This CDR3 contains 15 residues. CDR1 is SNHLY, CDR2 FYNNEI, per germline.

The sample holds many counts of this clonotype. This chain uses TRBV18 with TRBJ1-2; the D is unclear. The germline CDR1 and CDR2 sequences are KGHSH and LQKENI. V lost 3 bases to trimming and J lost 2 bases, with 7 bases between them. The CDR3 totals 13 residues. This CDR3 reads CASSPWQNYGYTF. In DNA form, the CDR3 reads TGTGCCAGCTCACCTTGGCAGAACTATGGCTACACCTTC.

There are many counts of this clonotype. This sequence joins TRBV6-2 or TRBV6-3 and TRBJ1-1; D uncertain. The V gene lost 0 bases and the J gene lost 5 bases, with 4 bases spanning the gap. Per germline, CDR1 MNHEY and CDR2 SVGEGT. The CDR3 is 12 amino acids. For the CDR3, the DNA is TGTGCCAGCAGTTACTCGAGGACTGAAGCTTTCTTT. Amino acid sequence: CASSYSRTEAFF.

The chain combines TRBV30 with TRBJ1-5; no clear D gene. The V end lost 0 bases, the J end lost 6 bases, and 6 bases lay between the germline ends. Per germline, CDR1 GTSNPN and CDR2 SVGIG (reference sequence). The CDR3 has 12 residues. CDR3 nucleotide sequence: TGTGCCTGGAGTGTACGTGGTCAGCCCCAGCATTTT. This encodes CAWSVRGQPQHF.

V usage is TRBV5-3 and J usage is TRBJ1-3, with TRBD1 as a possible D gene (6 bases). TRBV5-3 is an ORF, and what it does is uncertain. Trimming took 9 bases from V and 10 from J, leaving 29 bases between them. The CDR3 consists of 16 residues. The CDR3 protein is CANSPPPDRQGRTIYF. Written as DNA, the CDR3 is TGTGCCAACAGCCCGCCCCCAGACAGGCAGGGAAGGACCATATATTTT.

This rearrangement joins TRBV20-1 to TRBJ2-1, with 10 bases lining up with TRBD2. The trim removed 2 bases at V and 6 bases at J, leaving 10 bases unmatched. The CDR3 is 16 residues long. Germline CDR1 DFQATT, CDR2 SNEGSKA (reference sequence). The CDR3 DNA reads as TGCAGTGCTAGATCGCTAGCGGGGGCTTTGGCCAATGAGCAGTTCTTC. This encodes CSARSLAGALANEQFF.

The V and J genes are TRBV10-3 and TRBJ2-7; no clear D gene. The J call may be incorrect, as the DNA end agrees better with TRBJ2-1. This CDR3 has 15 residues. CDR1 ENHRY and CDR2 SYGVKD come from the germline V gene. This chain's CDR3 is CAISESPSVAYEQFF. The CDR3, as DNA: TGTGCCATCAGTGAGAGCCCGTCTGTGGCCTACGAGCAGTTCTTC.

This clonotype was seen at least ten times. The rearrangement joins TRBV11-3 to TRBJ2-1, with D maybe TRBD1 (5 bases). The V end lost 8 bases, the J end lost 8 bases, and 19 bases lay between the germline ends. The CDR3 totals 14 residues. CDR1 is SGHNT and CDR2 is YENEEA in the germline V gene. This CDR3 reads CASRATSRGHEQFF. CDR3 sequence (DNA): TGTGCCAGCCGCGCCACGAGTAGGGGCCATGAGCAGTTCTTC.

This clonotype was recorded once. With a much larger clone just one base away, this may be a read error. The CDR3 here is CASSWDRFYKQYF. In nucleotides, the CDR3 is TGCGCCAGCAGCTGGGACAGATTCTACAAGCAGTACTTC. The chain carries TRBV5-1 and TRBJ2-7; 7 positions match TRBD1. CDR1 and CDR2 from the germline V gene are SGHRS and YFSETQ. The CDR3 sequence is 13 residues long.

This clonotype was counted many times. The genes are TRBV20-1 and TRBJ1-5, with 11 bases that match TRBD1. The J segment lost 0 bases and the V segment lost 5 bases, leaving 3 bases of the junction unmatched. CDR1 and CDR2 (germline): DFQATT, SNEGSKA (reference sequence). The CDR3 consists of 15 residues. CDR3: CSAGTGGNSNQPQHF. The CDR3 region has the DNA TGCAGTGCTGGGACAGGGGGTAATAGCAATCAGCCCCAGCATTTT.

In this sample, this clonotype turned up a few times. A much bigger clone sits one base away, suggesting this may be a read error. The chain has TRBV4-2 and TRBJ2-3, with 9 bases lining up with TRBD2. The CDR3 has 14 amino acids. Trimming cost V 4 bases and J 2 bases; bases outside gene matches: 1. The V gene's germline CDR1 is LGHNA and CDR2 YNFKEQ. The CDR3 nucleotides are TGTGCCAGCAGCCGGACTAGCGACACAGATACGCAGTATTTT. Its translation is CASSRTSDTDTQYF.

About this clonotype itself: This may arise from a read error, as a much more abundant clone is one base away. The chain uses TRBV5-5 and TRBJ2-2; 7 nucleotides agree with TRBD1. CDR1 is SGHKS and CDR2 is YYEKEE in the germline V gene (reference sequence). The CDR3 extends over 16 amino acids. The CDR3 DNA reads TGTGCCAGCAACTTGTATAGGGGGCCCTTAACCGGGGAGCTGTTTTTT. Its translation is CASNLYRGPLTGELFF.

This clonotype has a count of ten or more. The genes are TRBV6-5 and TRBJ2-2; 8 nucleotides agree with TRBD2. This CDR3 is built from 18 residues. The J segment lost 1 base and the V segment lost 2 bases, leaving 9 bases of the junction unmatched. Germline CDR1 is MNHEY and CDR2 is SVGAGI. The CDR3 DNA is TGTGCCAGCAGTTACCCGGCTAGCGGGCGGTTGAACACCGGGGAGCTGTTTTTT. Translation gives CASSYPASGRLNTGELFF.

The genes are TRBV5-1 and TRBJ1-1; D gene uncertain. CDR1 and CDR2 from the germline V gene are SGHRS and YFSETQ. Trimming left V 1 base short and J 1 base short, with 14 bases between. This CDR3 spans 16 amino acids. The DNA for the CDR3 is TGCGCCAGCAGCTTGCCCCAGTTCACCGCGAACACTGAAGCTTTCTTT. Residues: CASSLPQFTANTEAFF.